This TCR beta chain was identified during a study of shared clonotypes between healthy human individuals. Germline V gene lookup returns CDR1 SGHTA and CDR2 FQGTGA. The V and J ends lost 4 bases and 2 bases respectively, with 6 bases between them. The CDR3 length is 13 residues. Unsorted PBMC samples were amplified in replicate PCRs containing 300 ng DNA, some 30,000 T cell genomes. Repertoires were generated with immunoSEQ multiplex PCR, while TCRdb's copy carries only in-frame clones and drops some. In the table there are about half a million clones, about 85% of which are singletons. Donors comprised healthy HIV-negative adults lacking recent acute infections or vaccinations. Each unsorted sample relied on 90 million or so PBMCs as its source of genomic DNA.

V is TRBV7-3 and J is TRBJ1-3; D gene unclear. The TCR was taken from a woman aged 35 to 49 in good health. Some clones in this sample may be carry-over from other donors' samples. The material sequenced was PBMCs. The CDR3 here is CASSSGTGNTIYF. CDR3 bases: TGTGCCAGCAGCTCCGGTACTGGAAACACCATATATTTT.